Following are 8 T cell receptor beta chains from one sample sequenced in a study of blood T cell repertoires in COVID-19. TCRdb's copy holds only in-frame clones and misses some; the assay was immunoSEQ multiplex PCR. The table records 150,000 or so clones, approximately 80% of them present only once. Sample: peripheral blood. The origin of the receptors is a man in his 60s with active or convalescent COVID-19.

The chain employs TRBV10-3 and TRBJ2-1; D remains ambiguous. Trimming pared 4 bases from V and 9 bases from J, leaving 7 bases between. Germline V gene sequence: CDR1 ENHRY, CDR2 SYGVKD. The CDR3 runs to 11 residues. In DNA, the CDR3 is TGTGCCATCAGTGCAGCGACTGAGCAGTTCTTC. This codes for CAISAATEQFF.

The chain has TRBV6-5 and TRBJ1-4, with 7 bases aligning to TRBD1. Trimming cost V 0 bases and J 7 bases; bases outside gene matches: 5. This CDR3 contains 15 residues. CDR1 is MNHEY, CDR2 SVGAGI, per germline. The CDR3 DNA follows: TGTGCCAGCAGTTACTCCTCGGGGACAGCTGAAAAACTGTTTTTT. This gives the protein CASSYSSGTAEKLFF.

The sample holds a few counts of this clone. This chain connects TRBV9 to TRBJ2-1; 9 bases are shared with TRBD2. V was pared by 5 bases and J by 5 bases, with 11 bases of the junction left unmatched. CDR1 is SGDLS, CDR2 YYNGEE, per germline. The CDR3 has 16 amino acids. As DNA, the CDR3 is TGTGCCAGCAGTACCTCCGGGACTAGCAGAAACAATGAGCAGTTCTTC. Its translation: CASSTSGTSRNNEQFF.

The chain combines TRBV5-4 with TRBJ2-3, with 8 bases aligning to TRBD2. Germline CDR1 reads SGHNT; CDR2 reads YYREEE (reference sequence). CDR3 length: 15 amino acids. With 0 bases clipped from V and 6 bases from J, the junction kept 6 bases outside the gene matches. The CDR3 bases are TGTGCCAGCAGCTTGGGGTCCGGGACTAGGGATACGCAGTATTTT. Amino acids: CASSLGSGTRDTQYF.

The V and J genes are TRBV19 and TRBJ1-1; D perhaps matches TRBD1 (6 bases). Per germline, CDR1 LNHDA and CDR2 SQIVND (reference sequence). CDR3 length equals 13 residues. V dropped 3 bases and J dropped 4 bases, with 9 bases sitting between them. CDR3 sequence (DNA): TGTGCCAGTAGTATCCAGGGGACCACTGAAGCTTTCTTT. This sequence encodes CASSIQGTTEAFF.

This CDR3 reads CASSWPSGRAKFF. DNA for the CDR3: TGTGCCAGCAGCTGGCCAAGCGGGAGGGCTAAGTTCTTC. The chain is built from TRBV5-4 and TRBJ2-1; the match to TRBD2 covers 10 bases. Trimming at V came to 3 bases and at J to 14 bases, leaving 8 bases not matched to a gene. This CDR3 region has 13 residues. The germline V gene encodes CDR1 SGHNT and CDR2 YYREEE (reference sequence).

V gene TRBV5-6 combines with J gene TRBJ2-7, with TRBD1 matching 12 bases. The CDR3 length is 15 residues. V lost 4 bases and J lost 2; bases outside the gene matches: 4. Germline V CDR1 and CDR2: SGHDT, YYEEEE. CDR3 protein: CASSIGTGGPYEQYF. As DNA, the CDR3 is TGTGCCAGCAGCATAGGGACAGGGGGCCCCTACGAGCAGTACTTC.

This clone was detected once. The rearrangement uses TRBV30 and TRBJ1-3; D gene ambiguous. Germline values: CDR1 GTSNPN, CDR2 SVGIG (reference sequence). V was shortened by 5 bases and J by 0 bases, with 8 bases between the two germline ends. This CDR3 region has 13 residues. The CDR3 DNA reads as TGTGCCTGGGACAAAAACTCTGGAAACACCATATATTTT. This encodes CAWDKNSGNTIYF.